The present TCR beta chain was sequenced within a study of radiotherapy plus CTLA-4 blockade in lung cancer. Worth noting for this clone: Its antigen is unidentified.

General observations from the study: Blood-borne expansion of tumor-derived TCR clones followed radiotherapy plus ipilimumab. It was early blood T cell clone dynamics, with interferon-beta, that reportedly best predicted response.

Chemo-refractory metastatic non-small-cell lung cancer patients were treated with focal radiation plus CTLA-4 blockade with ipilimumab. This table comes from immunoSEQ multiplex PCR, and its TCRdb copy is limited to in-frame clones, with some not included. This table holds about 44,000 clones, roughly four fifths found once. Trimming stripped 9 bases from V and 4 bases from J, with 14 bases between. The germline V gene has CDR1 SGHNT and CDR2 YYREEE (reference sequence). CDR3 length: 13 residues. This sequence originates from a human donor with non-small cell lung cancer whose response to radiotherapy plus ipilimumab could not be evaluated. The sample here was peripheral blood, taken from a patient treated with radiotherapy plus ipilimumab. The chain combines TRBV5-4 with TRBJ1-5; D may be TRBD1 (5 bases). The CDR3 nucleotides read TGTGCCACGGGGGTTGGGGGTAATCAGCCCCAGCATTTT. Translated: CATGVGGNQPQHF. Drawing the rest from reference TRBV5-4 and TRBJ1-5, the complete variable domain is ETGVTQSPTHLIKTRGQQVTLRCSSQSGHNTVSWYQQALGQGPQFIFQYYREEENGRGNFPPRFSGLQFPNYSSELNVNALELDDSALYLCATGVGGNQPQHFGDGTRLSIL.